This entry describes one T cell receptor (beta chain). No antigen is known for it. No treatment of any kind had been given to any patient before thyroid surgery. Under the authors' procedure: The authors used CDR3 differences across clinicopathological groups to build a distant-metastasis classifier for papillary thyroid cancer. TCRdb recomputed clones from the PCR reads via MiXCR. What appears here as the V and J calls and clone size reflects TCRdb's work, not the paper's. The data show tens of thousands of clones, more than 15% seen once. The data belong to a study of metastatic and nonmetastatic thyroid tumors. As for the study in general: The study looked at repertoires side by side in blood and in tumor or nodule tissue from malignant and benign thyroid patients. Overall study findings and caveats: Reportedly, malignant thyroid tumors had significantly higher TCR beta diversity than benign nodules, in blood and tumor.

Germline assignment: CDR1 DFQATT and CDR2 SNEGSKA (reference sequence). V was clipped by 2 bases and J by 0 bases, with 5 bases between them. The CDR3 sequence is 13 residues long. The chain couples TRBV20-1 to TRBJ2-1, with D hard to call. The sequence came from a male donor with papillary thyroid cancer or a benign thyroid nodule (not recorded which). Some clones in this sample may be carry-over from other donors' samples. Sequencing was done on a sample of blood. CDR3 sequence: CSARRPSYNEQFF. The CDR3 DNA reads as TGCAGTGCTAGAAGGCCCTCCTACAATGAGCAGTTCTTC.